This TCR beta chain comes out of a study of cytomegalovirus exposure and HLA in healthy donors. Study-wide results and caveats: Later work found most CMV-associated TCR beta chains apparently HLA-restricted.

Primers included in the PCR were 60 Vbeta and 13 Jbeta primers. Sequencing used immunoSEQ multiplex PCR; TCRdb keeps in-frame clones, though not all of them. The repertoire includes more than 150,000 clones, over 70% of them detected once, and over 1.1% sits in the top ten. This clone was counted only a few times. Its target is unknown. The V end was cut by 5 bases, the J end by 5 bases, with 18 bases between. Germline assignment: CDR1 SEHNR and CDR2 FQNEAQ (reference sequence). The CDR3 sequence is 15 residues long. The chain is built from TRBV7-9 and TRBJ2-5, with D unresolved. This clonotype was sampled from a man aged 18 to 29 in good health and CMV-seronegative. The specimen was PBMCs. The CDR3 reads CASSTPYLTWETQYF. The CDR3 DNA reads TGTGCCAGCAGCACCCCCTATCTAACTTGGGAGACCCAGTACTTC. Full variable domain (outside the CDR3, taken from reference TRBV7-9 and TRBJ2-5): DTGVSQNPRHKITKRGQNVTFRCDPISEHNRLYWYRQTLGQGPEFLTYFQNEAQLEKSRLLSDRFSAERPKGSFSTLEIQRTEQGDSAMYLCASSTPYLTWETQYFGPGTRLLVL.